Reported below is one TCR beta chain. Its antigen is unknown. The assay was immunoSEQ multiplex PCR, and TCRdb's table has in-frame clones only and misses some. Among about 150,000 clones listed, approximately 85% were seen once. The data were taken from a study of T cell responses to AZD1222 COVID-19 vaccine. Whole-study results and caveats: White British ancestry dominated among donors, who included more females, and clonal diversity was possibly underestimated. The peak T cell response came first, and repertoires were sampled only after it. Only five or six AZD1222 recipients were seropositive at baseline.

This CDR3 spans 16 amino acids. The germline CDR1 and CDR2 sequences are MGHRA and YSYEKL. The ends were cut back, 1 base at V and 4 bases at J, with 11 bases in the middle. The sequence came from an adult who received the MenACWY meningococcal vaccine as a control. The chain joins TRBV4-1 to TRBJ2-6; D gene uncertain. Here the sequenced sample was peripheral blood, taken 28 days after the second dose of the MenACWY control vaccine. The CDR3 loop reads CASSQGVGVGANVLTF. CDR3 sequence (DNA): TGCGCCAGCAGCCAAGGGGTCGGTGTCGGGGCCAACGTCCTGACTTTC.